These 24 T cell receptor beta chains share one sample of origin, sequenced in a study of blood T cell repertoires in COVID-19. Profiled with immunoSEQ multiplex PCR; TCRdb holds only in-frame clones, not every one. The sample has roughly 100,000 clones; roughly 79% are singletons. The source material was peripheral blood. Every receptor here comes from a man aged 65-85 years with acute or convalescent COVID-19.

The chain combines TRBV5-1 with TRBJ2-2, with 7 positions matching TRBD2. V shed 1 base and J 7 bases; nucleotides not matched to a gene: 7. Germline CDR1 and CDR2: SGHRS and YFSETQ. The length of the CDR3 is 15 residues. The CDR3 reads CASSLTGLVRGELFF. The CDR3 DNA follows: TGCGCCAGCAGCTTGACAGGACTAGTGCGCGGGGAGCTGTTTTTT. The full variable domain, its missing parts supplied by reference TRBV5-1 and TRBJ2-2, is KAGVTQTPRYLIKTRGQQVTLSCSPISGHRSVSWYQQTPGQGLQFLFEYFSETQRNKGNFPGRFSGRQFSNSRSEMNVSTLELGDSALYLCASSLTGLVRGELFFGEGSRLTVL.

This chain connects TRBV3-1 (or the pseudogene TRBV3-2) to TRBJ1-2, with D possibly being TRBD1 (5 bases). V was clipped by 4 bases and J by 2 bases, with 17 bases between them. Germline assignment: CDR1 LGHDT and CDR2 YNNKEL (reference sequence). This CDR3 spans 16 amino acids. CDR3: CASSPQERGLNYGYTF. CDR3 in DNA: TGTGCCAGCAGCCCGCAGGAAAGGGGCTTAAACTATGGCTACACCTTC.

The V call is TRBV6-5, the J call TRBJ1-1; no clear D. The length of the CDR3 is 13 residues. The germline V gene encodes CDR1 MNHEY and CDR2 SVGAGI. V gave up 6 bases and J gave up 1 base, with 9 bases separating them. The DNA of the CDR3 is TGTGCCAGCAGCAGTTATCCGAACACTGAAGCTTTCTTT. Residues: CASSSYPNTEAFF.

The chain uses TRBV19 and TRBJ1-3; 7 nucleotides match TRBD1. Germline loops: CDR1 LNHDA, CDR2 SQIVND (reference sequence). Unmatched junction bases numbered 9, after V lost 4 bases and J lost 0 bases. The CDR3 sequence is 17 residues long. In DNA, the CDR3 is TGTGCCAGTAGTACGGGGGGGACAGTCGCCTCTGGAAACACCATATATTTT. It translates to CASSTGGTVASGNTIYF.

A note on this clone: A read error may account for a junction end that differs from germline. The rearrangement joins TRBV7-8 to TRBJ1-1; TRBD1 might be the D (5 bases). The germline CDR1 and CDR2 sequences are SGHVS and FQNEAQ. CDR3 length equals 13 residues. Written as DNA, the CDR3 is TGTGCAAGCAAGAAGGGGTTGGACACTGAAGCTTTCTTT. Translated: CASKKGLDTEAFF.

This chain uses TRBV24-1 with TRBJ1-2, with 9 bases lining up with TRBD1. The V gene end was trimmed by 4 bases and the J gene end by 2 bases; junction bases not matched to a gene: 7. Germline V gene lookup returns CDR1 KGHDR and CDR2 SFDVKD. This CDR3 spans 16 amino acids. This CDR3 reads CATSDHRDRENYGYTF. The CDR3 DNA is TGTGCCACCAGTGACCACCGGGACAGGGAGAACTATGGCTACACCTTC.

The chain combines TRBV30 with TRBJ2-1; TRBD2 matches at 10 bases. V lost 4 bases to trimming and J lost 10 bases; unmatched junction nucleotides: 7. The germline V gene has CDR1 GTSNPN and CDR2 SVGIG (reference sequence). This CDR3 has 13 residues. Written as DNA, the CDR3 is TGTGCCTGGATAGTAGCGGGAGGAAGGGAGCAGTTCTTC. Its translation: CAWIVAGGREQFF.

The V call is TRBV5-1, the J call TRBJ2-3; TRBD1 matches 12 bases. The CDR3 spans 15 residues. Germline CDR1 and CDR2: SGHRS and YFSETQ. Trimming took 7 bases from V and 4 from J; bases not matched to a gene: 7. The CDR3 sequence is CASGGDRGLSDTQYF. The CDR3 DNA is TGCGCCAGCGGCGGGGACAGGGGGCTATCAGATACGCAGTATTTT.

The chain combines TRBV18 with TRBJ1-4; possibly TRBD1 for D (5 bases). Between the trimmed V and J ends, which lost 5 bases and 6 bases, there was a span of 10 bases. This CDR3 contains 13 residues. The V gene's germline CDR1 is KGHSH and CDR2 LQKENI. CDR3 coding DNA: TGTGCCAGCTCAAGCGGGACTGATGAAAAACTGTTTTTT. This translates into CASSSGTDEKLFF.

This clone was observed a handful of times. The rearrangement uses TRBV20-1 and TRBJ2-7; 8 positions match TRBD2. The germline CDR1 and CDR2 sequences are DFQATT and SNEGSKA (reference sequence). The V and J ends lost 3 bases and 6 bases, in that order; junction bases with no gene match: 10. The length of the CDR3 is 14 residues. The DNA for the CDR3 is TGCAGTGCTAGTCTATCAGCGGGAGAGGGCGAGCAGTACTTC. The encoded protein is CSASLSAGEGEQYF.

The rearrangement joins TRBV6-5 to TRBJ2-3; 7 nucleotides line up with TRBD2. Germline loops: CDR1 MNHEY, CDR2 SVGAGI. J gave up 0 bases and V 6 bases, and 6 bases lay outside the gene matches. This CDR3 contains 15 residues. The CDR3 sequence: CASRMWEGSTDTQYF. The CDR3 bases are TGTGCCAGCAGAATGTGGGAGGGAAGCACAGATACGCAGTATTTT.

This clone has a single count. The genes are TRBV29-1 and TRBJ2-2; TRBD2 matches 10 bases. Germline lookup yields CDR1 SQVTM and CDR2 ANQGSEA. With V trimmed by 3 bases and J by 4 bases, 8 bases remained unmatched. This CDR3 is built from 16 residues. The CDR3 nucleotides read TGCAGCGTTGACTCTAGCGGGAGTGGGACCACCGGGGAGCTGTTTTTT. It codes for CSVDSSGSGTTGELFF.

The rearrangement joins TRBV6-5 to TRBJ1-5, with D unresolved. The CDR3 is 15 residues long. The germline V gene encodes CDR1 MNHEY and CDR2 SVGAGI. Trimming removed 2 bases from V and 7 bases from J, with 15 bases in between. In DNA form, the CDR3 reads TGTGCCAGCAGTTACCAGCGAGACGGGAGGCAGCCCCAGCATTTT. The encoded protein is CASSYQRDGRQPQHF.

The V gene is TRBV15, the J gene TRBJ1-5; a possible D gene is TRBD1 (5 bases). This CDR3 is built from 14 residues. Trimming removed 4 bases from V and 3 bases from J, with 10 bases in between. Germline V gives CDR1 LNHNV, CDR2 YYDKDF (reference sequence). The CDR3 DNA reads TGTGCCACCAGCACGAGACAGATCAATCAGCCCCAGCATTTT. Translated, it gives CATSTRQINQPQHF.

The chain has TRBV27 and TRBJ2-5; 8 positions agree with TRBD1. V was pared by 4 bases and J by 5 bases, with 6 bases of the junction left unmatched. This CDR3 is built from 14 residues. The germline CDR1 and CDR2 sequences are MNHEY and SMNVEV (reference sequence). CDR3 DNA sequence: TGTGCCAGCAGTTCAACAGGGGGAAGGGAGACCCAGTACTTC. Encoded protein: CASSSTGGRETQYF.

The gene calls are TRBV4-1 and TRBJ2-1, with 8 bases identical to TRBD2. Germline V gene data show CDR1 as MGHRA and CDR2 as YSYEKL. Trimming took 1 base from V and 0 from J; bases not matched to a gene: 11. The CDR3 length is 19 residues. In nucleotides, the CDR3 is TGCGCCAGCAGCCAAGGGAATCGACTAGCGCGCTCCTCCTACAATGAGCAGTTCTTC. Translation: CASSQGNRLARSSYNEQFF.

The chain recombines TRBV27 with TRBJ2-7; D possibly corresponds to TRBD2 (6 bases). The germline CDR1 and CDR2 sequences are MNHEY and SMNVEV (reference sequence). The CDR3 is 13 residues long. Trimming pared 3 bases from V and 5 bases from J, leaving 11 bases between. The CDR3 sequence is CASSFWRADEQYF. Here the CDR3 DNA reads TGTGCCAGCAGTTTTTGGAGGGCGGACGAGCAGTACTTC.

V gene TRBV10-3 combines with J gene TRBJ1-1; D remains unclear. The CDR3 has 12 amino acids. V was pared by 7 bases and J by 2 bases, with 8 bases between. From germline, CDR1 is ENHRY and CDR2 SYGVKD. CDR3 sequence (DNA): TGTGCCATCATGACTCAAAACACTGAAGCTTTCTTT. Protein sequence: CAIMTQNTEAFF.

The chain joins TRBV7-9 to TRBJ2-1; 11 bases agree with TRBD2. CDR1 is SEHNR, CDR2 FQNEAQ, per germline (reference sequence). V lost 3 bases, J lost 8 bases, and 6 bases stayed unmatched. This CDR3 spans 15 amino acids. The CDR3 sequence is CASSFGLAGGHEQFF. The DNA of the CDR3 is TGTGCCAGCAGCTTCGGTCTAGCGGGAGGTCATGAGCAGTTCTTC. Looking up the rest from reference TRBV7-9 and TRBJ2-1 gives the full variable domain: DTGVSQNPRHKITKRGQNVTFRCDPISEHNRLYWYRQTLGQGPEFLTYFQNEAQLEKSRLLSDRFSAERPKGSFSTLEIQRTEQGDSAMYLCASSFGLAGGHEQFFGPGTRLTVL.

This chain uses TRBV18 with TRBJ2-1; 8 bases are shared with TRBD2. Trimming cost V 3 bases and J 7 bases; bases outside gene matches: 17. CDR1 is KGHSH, CDR2 LQKENI, per germline. This CDR3 comprises 18 residues. Here the CDR3 reads CASSPQLLRGASWNEQFF. The CDR3 coding sequence is TGTGCCAGCTCACCCCAACTTTTGCGGGGGGCGAGTTGGAATGAGCAGTTCTTC.

The rearrangement links TRBV6-5 to TRBJ2-3, with unresolved D. The germline V gene has CDR1 MNHEY and CDR2 SVGAGI. Trimming took 6 bases from V and 4 from J, leaving 17 bases between them. The CDR3 length is 15 residues. CDR3 region: CASSVDKVSPDTQYF. CDR3 sequence (DNA): TGTGCCAGCAGCGTAGACAAGGTGTCCCCAGATACGCAGTATTTT.

A single count supports this clone. V and J are TRBV5-1 and TRBJ2-2; a weak D match, TRBD2 (5 bases). V gave up 1 base and J gave up 0 bases, with 10 bases separating them. Per the germline V gene, CDR1 is SGHRS and CDR2 is YFSETQ. The CDR3 sequence is 16 residues long. The CDR3 coding sequence is TGCGCCAGCAGCTTGCGAGCGGACGCGAACACCGGGGAGCTGTTTTTT. It translates to CASSLRADANTGELFF.

V gene TRBV2 combines with J gene TRBJ1-4; D gene unclear. CDR3 length: 13 amino acids. Germline CDR1 reads SNHLY; CDR2 reads FYNNEI. Trimming shortened V by 4 bases and J by 7 bases, and 10 bases separated the two germline ends. CDR3 DNA: TGTGCCAGCAGTGGGACTCGGCTTGAAAAACTGTTTTTT. As protein: CASSGTRLEKLFF.

The rearrangement links TRBV2 to TRBJ1-2, with TRBD1 matching 7 bases. This CDR3 is built from 15 residues. V trimming: 6 bases; J trimming: 4 bases; junction bases outside the gene matches: 11. Germline V lookup: CDR1 SNHLY, CDR2 FYNNEI. CDR3 nucleotides: TGTGCCAGCAGAGACATAGGGGGCAGGGGCTATGGCTACACCTTC. The encoded protein is CASRDIGGRGYGYTF.